The next 14 T cell receptor beta chains were all read from a single sample in a study of shared clonotypes between healthy human individuals. The data were produced by immunoSEQ multiplex PCR, yet TCRdb's version contains in-frame clones alone and is incomplete. The sample records about 2.1 million clones, 93% being singletons. CD45RO-negative, CCR7-selected cells formed the naive CD8 fraction, which excluded terminally differentiated effector memory CD45RA+ cells. The sample comprised naive CD8+ T cells from PBMCs. These receptors came from a man in his late teens or twenties in good health. Some clones in this sample may be carry-over from other donors' samples.

This chain joins TRBV7-8 and TRBJ2-2; D is undetermined. Germline CDR1 and CDR2: SGHVS and FQNEAQ. V was shortened by 3 bases and J by 5 bases, with 10 bases between the two germline ends. This CDR3 spans 14 amino acids. As DNA, the CDR3 is TGTGCCAGCAGCTTCACATGGAATACCGGGGAGCTGTTTTTT. Its protein product is CASSFTWNTGELFF.

On this clone itself: Other DNA sequences of this sample code for an identical CDR3. The chain combines TRBV7-9 with TRBJ1-3; D is undetermined. V was clipped by 1 base and J by 4 bases, with 5 bases between them. Germline lookup yields CDR1 SEHNR and CDR2 FQNEAQ (reference sequence). This CDR3 has 13 residues. The CDR3 reads CASSLDRGNTIYF. The CDR3 bases are TGTGCCAGCAGCTTAGACAGAGGAAACACCATATATTTT. Full variable domain (rest looked up from reference TRBV7-9 and TRBJ1-3): DTGVSQNPRHKITKRGQNVTFRCDPISEHNRLYWYRQTLGQGPEFLTYFQNEAQLEKSRLLSDRFSAERPKGSFSTLEIQRTEQGDSAMYLCASSLDRGNTIYFGEGSWLTVV.

The CDR3 DNA follows: TGTGCCTGGTCGGACAGGGGATTCTCCTACGAGCAGTACTTC. This codes for CAWSDRGFSYEQYF. The chain carries TRBV30 and TRBJ2-5, with 9 bases lining up with TRBD1. The J call may be wrong; the DNA end is better matched by TRBJ2-7. Looked up from germline, CDR1 is GTSNPN and CDR2 is SVGIG (reference sequence). CDR3 length: 14 residues.

V usage is TRBV9 and J usage is TRBJ1-1, with no clear D. Trimming cost V 0 bases and J 1 base, with 7 bases left between them. Germline assignment: CDR1 SGDLS and CDR2 YYNGEE. The CDR3 totals 14 residues. The CDR3 sequence: CASSVAAKNTEAFF. The CDR3 DNA is TGTGCCAGCAGCGTAGCGGCGAAGAACACTGAAGCTTTCTTT.

The rearrangement links TRBV9 to TRBJ1-1; a weak D match, TRBD1 (6 bases). The germline V gene encodes CDR1 SGDLS and CDR2 YYNGEE. This CDR3 has 15 amino acids. Trimming cost V 2 bases and J 0 bases, with 11 bases left between them. CDR3 amino acids: CASSVFGGMNTEAFF. For the CDR3, the DNA is TGTGCCAGCAGCGTTTTCGGGGGCATGAACACTGAAGCTTTCTTT.

This clone was observed once. The rearrangement uses TRBV23-1 and TRBJ1-1; TRBD1 matches at 9 bases. TRBV23-1 is sorted into the ORF group, with uncertain function. The CDR3 contains 18 residues. The V and J ends lost 4 bases and 2 bases, in that order; junction bases with no gene match: 14. The CDR3 nucleotides are TGCGCCAGCAGTCCTCTCTTAGGGACAGGGCACTCCAACACTGAAGCTTTCTTT. This gives the protein CASSPLLGTGHSNTEAFF.

The chain combines TRBV9 with TRBJ2-1; possible D gene TRBD2, 5 bases. The CDR3 spans 15 residues. V was clipped by 4 bases and J by 6 bases, with 17 bases between them. The germline V gene encodes CDR1 SGDLS and CDR2 YYNGEE. As DNA, the CDR3 is TGTGCCAGCAGCCCTAGCCCCGGGTGGGGCAATGAGCAGTTCTTC. Translation gives CASSPSPGWGNEQFF.

The chain has TRBV7-2 and TRBJ2-3; possible D gene TRBD2, 5 bases. The CDR3 consists of 19 residues. The V end was cut by 5 bases, the J end by 1 base, with 25 bases between. The V gene's germline CDR1 is SGHTA and CDR2 FQGNSA. CDR3 sequence: CASSPEAAEQGGGTDTQYF. CDR3 coding DNA: TGTGCCAGCAGCCCTGAAGCAGCGGAGCAAGGTGGAGGCACAGATACGCAGTATTTT.

The V and J genes are TRBV27 and TRBJ2-1; TRBD1 matches 8 bases. J lost 0 bases, V lost 6 bases, and 22 bases had no gene match. Germline-derived CDR1 and CDR2 are MNHEY and SMNVEV (reference sequence). This CDR3 comprises 21 residues. DNA of the CDR3: TGTGCCAGCAGCCACGGATTCGGCCCCAGGGGGCAGATAACCTCCTACAATGAGCAGTTCTTC. It specifies CASSHGFGPRGQITSYNEQFF.

The rearrangement joins TRBV7-8 to TRBJ1-1, with a weak D call TRBD1 (6 bases). V lost 1 base, J lost 3 bases, and 12 bases lay in between. CDR3 length equals 15 residues. From germline, CDR1 is SGHVS and CDR2 FQNEAQ. The CDR3: CASSLGGHLDTEAFF. CDR3 DNA: TGTGCCAGCAGCTTAGGGGGACATTTGGACACTGAAGCTTTCTTT.

Regarding this clone: The sample carries other DNA sequences with the same CDR3. The J gene is TRBJ2-2, the V gene TRBV27; D ambiguous. This CDR3 spans 12 amino acids. Germline CDR1 reads MNHEY; CDR2 reads SMNVEV (reference sequence). Trimming removed 3 bases from V and 4 bases from J, with 3 bases in between. The CDR3 here is CASSLITGELFF. CDR3 DNA sequence: TGTGCCAGCAGTTTGATCACCGGGGAGCTGTTTTTT.

The chain joins TRBV7-6 to TRBJ1-4, with D maybe TRBD1 (5 bases). Trimming shortened V by 1 base and J by 4 bases, and 13 bases separated the two germline ends. The CDR3 is made up of 16 amino acids. Germline V gene data show CDR1 as SGHVS and CDR2 as FNYEAQ. The DNA for the CDR3 is TGTGCCAGCAGCTTAGTCGTCGGGGGGGTTAATGAAAAACTGTTTTTT. This sequence encodes CASSLVVGGVNEKLFF. Using reference TRBV7-6 and TRBJ1-4 for the parts outside the CDR3, the full variable domain is GAGVSQSPRYKVTKRGQDVALRCDPISGHVSLYWYRQALGQGPEFLTYFNYEAQQDKSGLPNDRFSAERPEGSISTLTIQRTEQRDSAMYRCASSLVVGGVNEKLFFGSGTQLSVL.

This clone occurred once. This chain links TRBV13 with TRBJ1-1; the D gene is possibly TRBD1 (6 bases). The CDR3 sequence is 16 residues long. V dropped 7 bases and J dropped 2 bases, with 20 bases sitting between them. Germline values: CDR1 PRHDT, CDR2 FYEKMQ (reference sequence). The CDR3 loop reads CASTPPDRTFNTEAFF. The CDR3 DNA reads TGTGCCAGCACCCCCCCCGACAGGACGTTTAACACTGAAGCTTTCTTT.

Comments on this clone: The junction shows a germline mismatch at one end, possibly a read error. The rearrangement links TRBV6-1 to TRBJ2-7; 8 nucleotides match TRBD1. CDR3 size: 12 residues. Germline lookup yields CDR1 MNHNS and CDR2 SASEGT. The CDR3 here is CASTSPRDRTSF. The CDR3 DNA reads as TGTGCCAGCACCTCCCCCCGGGACAGGACATCCTTC.